This T cell receptor (beta chain) was observed in a study of T cell changes during pregnancy in multiple sclerosis (dated by TCRdb to the late 2010s). Broadly, across the study: Changes in the T cell repertoire over the course of pregnancy were examined in this study in women with multiple sclerosis.

This clone was seen once. This receptor's antigen is unknown. No base quality values were provided; no much bigger clone lies one nucleotide off. The library was produced with the immunoSEQ multiplex PCR assay. Not all clones reach the TCRdb copy of this immuneACCESS table, which keeps in-frame sequences only. Checked studies attribute under half of the gap to unresolved V genes and leave the rest unexplained. The sample table shows nearly 110,000 clones, and approximately 90% are seen once. Jointly, the top ten make up roughly 0.78% of the sample. The CDR3 holds 16 amino acids from the cysteine to the phenylalanine. CDR3 DNA only is kept here, 48 bases in frame from base 1. CDR1 and CDR2, looked up from the germline V gene, are SGDLS and YYNGEE. The V end loses 0 bases and the J end loses 3 bases, and a stretch of 14 bases separates them.

The chain is made from TRBV9 and TRBJ2-3, with a weak D call of TRBD2 (5 bases match). The sample in question was peripheral blood, obtained in the third trimester of pregnancy. The clonotype comes from a female donor in good health, enrolled as a control in a pregnancy study. CDR3 reads: CASSVVEEDPTDTQYF. At the DNA level, the sequence is TGTGCCAGCAGCGTAGTAGAGGAGGATCCGACAGATACGCAGTATTTT.